The rows below give T cell receptor beta chains drawn from one sample of a study of blood T cell repertoires in COVID-19. The assay was immunoSEQ multiplex PCR, and TCRdb's table has in-frame clones only and misses some. The sample gives 130,000 to 150,000 clones, roughly 87% of which show up once; around 1.5% is in the top ten. The sample was peripheral blood. Receptors were obtained from a human donor in a cohort sampled during active COVID-19. Both conserved end residues are part of each CDR3. The D gene is left open where the match is weak. Clone size is not always given. Where it is, it says once, few, many or a class for expanded clones.

abundance,d_gene,v_gene,j_gene,CDR3aa,CDR3nt
NA,NA,TRBV18,TRBJ1-6,CASSPTANSYNSPLHF,TGTGCCAGCTCACCAACAGCCAACTCCTATAATTCACCCCTCCACTTT
NA,NA,TRBV2,TRBJ2-7,CASSEAREQYF,TGTGCCAGCAGTGAAGCGCGCGAGCAGTACTTC
NA,NA,TRBV30,TRBJ1-3,CAREASSGNTIYF,TGTGCCAGAGAGGCTAGCTCTGGAAACACCATATATTTT
NA,TRBD1,TRBV30,TRBJ2-7,CAWSVDRVYEQYF,TGTGCCTGGAGTGTTGACAGGGTCTACGAGCAGTACTTC
NA,TRBD1,TRBV7-9,TRBJ2-1,CASSLRQGGAEQFF,TGTGCCAGCAGCTTAAGACAGGGTGGCGCGGAGCAGTTCTTC
NA,TRBD2,TRBV2,TRBJ2-2,CASRAGTSGGDTGELFF,TGTGCCAGCAGGGCCGGGACTAGCGGGGGAGACACCGGGGAGCTGTTTTTT
NA,TRBD2,TRBV11-3,TRBJ2-1,CASSRRARGVNEQFF,TGTGCCAGCAGCCGTCGGGCCCGGGGGGTCAATGAGCAGTTCTTC
once,TRBD2,TRBV3-1/TRBV3-2,TRBJ2-5,CASSLNPGGQETQYF,TGTGCCAGCAGCCTCAACCCGGGGGGCCAAGAGACCCAGTACTTC
NA,NA,TRBV18,TRBJ1-1,CASSPVGGPIQRVNTEAFF,TGTGCCAGCTCACCAGTAGGGGGACCGATCCAAAGGGTGAACACTGAAGCTTTCTTT
NA,TRBD1,TRBV9,TRBJ2-1,CASSVAFGDRGTYNEQFF,TGTGCCAGCAGCGTAGCGTTCGGGGACAGGGGAACCTACAATGAGCAGTTCTTC
NA,NA,TRBV4-1,TRBJ1-2,CASTTPGGNYGYTF,TGCGCCAGCACTACACCGGGAGGAAACTATGGCTACACCTTC
NA,NA,TRBV10-3,TRBJ2-7,CAISEQSYEQYF,TGTGCCATCAGTGAACAGTCCTACGAGCAGTACTTC
NA,TRBD2,TRBV11-1,TRBJ2-1,CASSWRGIYNEQFF,TGTGCCAGCAGCTGGCGGGGGATTTACAATGAGCAGTTCTTC
NA,NA,TRBV18,TRBJ1-6,CASRDSRGSNSPLHF,TGTGCCAGCCGGGACTCTAGAGGCTCAAATTCACCCCTCCACTTT
once,TRBD1,TRBV7-6,TRBJ1-4,CASSSYLQGEGEKLFF,TGTGCCAGCAGCTCATATCTGCAGGGGGAAGGGGAAAAACTGTTTTTT
NA,NA,TRBV7-9,TRBJ1-1,CASIYAVNTEAFF,TGTGCCAGCATTTACGCAGTGAACACTGAAGCTTTCTTT
NA,TRBD1,TRBV6-1,TRBJ2-7,CASSETGGNLYEQYF,TGTGCCAGCAGTGAGACAGGGGGCAATTTGTACGAGCAGTACTTC
once,NA,TRBV12-3/TRBV12-4,TRBJ2-7,CASSPEASYEQYF,TGTGCCAGCAGCCCCGAAGCCTCCTACGAGCAGTACTTC
NA,NA,TRBV13,TRBJ2-3,CASSLGGRGFTDTQYF,TGTGCCAGCAGCTTAGGCGGCAGGGGTTTCACAGATACGCAGTATTTT
NA,TRBD1,TRBV5-1,TRBJ2-3,CASSLSGTGADTQYF,TGCGCCAGCAGCCTCTCCGGGACAGGGGCAGATACGCAGTATTTT